This TCR beta chain was retrieved from a study of Ad26.COV2.S vaccination and SARS-CoV-2 variants (dated by TCRdb to 2020 to 2023). Background on the whole study: Donors in the vaccine arm were drawn from COV1001, a phase I-IIa trial of Ad26.COV2.S in healthy adults that was multicentre, randomized, double-blind and placebo-controlled. Ad26.COV2.S was administered intramuscularly at a dose of 5x10^10 or 1x10^11 viral particles, either as one shot or as two shots given 56 days apart. Sequencing of the TCRbeta repertoire served to evaluate the specificity and breadth of SARS-CoV-2-reactive T cell receptors following Ad26.COV2.S vaccination. The TCR-sequenced set comprised approximately 32 samples: approximately 19 Ad26.COV2.S vaccine recipients, 5 placebo recipients and 8 SARS-CoV-2 convalescent individuals. Participants in the trial were split at random into five groups of five each, receiving low-dose or high-dose Ad26.COV2.S once or twice, or else placebo on both occasions. Investigators did not know the trial group allocation while performing experiments and assessing outcomes. Broader findings and caveats from the paper: The study was not powered to compare responses between vaccine doses or regimens. After vaccination, spike-specific CD8+ and CD4+ T cell responses were reported to show substantial breadth. Higher spike-specific TCR breadth was observed in Ad26.COV2.S recipients than in placebo recipients (P = 0.0014). Comparable non-spike TCR breadth was observed between vaccine and placebo recipients, consistent with only spike being contained in the vaccine. The authors noted that total T cell responses may have been underestimated by the TCR breadth and depth analyses.

The CDR3 runs 14 amino acids, cysteine and phenylalanine included. The read is trimmed to its CDR3 DNA, 42 bases read in frame from base 1. V drops 0 bases and J drops 5 bases, leaving 7 bases in between. According to the germline V gene, CDR1 reads SGHTA and CDR2 reads FQGNSA. The treatment or condition label for this specimen denotes: about 20 received Ad26.COV2.S at low or high dose, single or two shots; 5 received placebo; per-sample allocation not given. For vaccine and placebo recipients, the sequenced repertoires came from samples collected on day 63 after the first injection. In Cohort 1b, roughly 25 adults aged 18-55 years were enrolled at a single site in Boston, USA, between 29 July and 7 August 2020. Ad26.COV2.S was a replication-incompetent adenovirus type 26 vector that expressed a prefusion-stabilized SARS-CoV-2 spike protein derived from the original Wuhan strain. The immunoSEQ Assay was the method used to sequence TCRbeta CDR3 regions. After extraction, genomic DNA underwent amplification by bias-controlled multiplex PCR, followed by high-throughput sequencing. For the original study's pipeline: To quantify the absolute abundance of every unique TCRbeta CDR3 region, sequences were collapsed and filtered. T cell fraction was estimated by normalizing TCRbeta template counts to usable DNA, with usable DNA measured through amplification of reference genes found in all nucleated cells. Repertoire TCRs were annotated as SARS-CoV-2-specific when V gene, CDR3 amino acid sequence and J gene were exactly matched to a known reactive TCR set. The reference SARS-CoV-2 TCR set came from MIRA and was filtered for enrichment in COVID-19-positive ImmuneCODE repertoires, removing public or cross-reactive TCRs. Based on the MIRA antigens, annotated TCRs were further analysed at the level of specific ORF or position within ORF. Depth was the summed frequency of annotated unique rearrangements, while breadth was defined as annotated unique rearrangements over total unique productive rearrangements. Two-sided Wilcoxon rank-sum tests were used to compare TCR breadth between groups. This immuneACCESS table, as held by TCRdb, lists in-frame sequences with V and J called but not all clones. Of the missing ones, under half trace to an unresolved V gene in checked studies; the others have no known cause. V, J and clone size derive from that table, while D and trimming were established from the DNA sequence. The sample table holds some 420,000 clones, of which roughly 90% were seen once. The top ten clones comprise 3.5% to 4% of the sample.

In regard to this clone: The target of this receptor is not known. Base qualities are not provided; no much larger clone lies one nucleotide away.

This TCR was sampled from a person aged 18-65 years who received the Ad26.COV2.S COVID-19 vaccine or a placebo. The sequencing used peripheral blood, collected in a trial of Ad26.COV2.S vaccine versus placebo. Recombination joined TRBV7-2 with TRBJ2-2; a confident D gene designation cannot be given. The sequenced DNA is TGTGCCAGCAGCTTAGCCTCTCGGACCGGGGAGCTGTTTTTT. This encodes CASSLASRTGELFF.